The 19 T cell receptor beta chains reported below all come from one sample, sequenced in a study of CD8 T cells in Susac syndrome. An amount of RNA that ranged from roughly 0.5 to 1 ug was reverse transcribed with random hexamers. MiXCR was run by TCRdb on the immunoSEQ multiplex PCR reads, yielding one entry per CDR3 protein. The data show about 430,000 distinct CDR3 sequences, about 85% seen once. What was sequenced was CD8+ T cells from PBMCs. These TCRs come from a human donor with multiple sclerosis.

This sequence joins TRBV4-1 and TRBJ2-5; a possible D gene is TRBD1 (6 bases). Germline V gene sequence: CDR1 MGHRA, CDR2 YSYEKL. The CDR3 totals 18 residues. V dropped 2 bases and J dropped 5 bases, with 24 bases sitting between them. Here the CDR3 reads CASSQTHRDTPSGETQYF. DNA for the CDR3: TGCGCCAGCAGCCAAACTCACCGGGACACCCCCTCAGGGGAGACCCAGTACTTC.

Details on this clonotype: No DNA is shown, since the ends of the CDR3 on it are uncertain; the CDR3 is the one TCRdb lists. The V call is TRBV28, the J call TRBJ2-7; the table assigns TRBD1, which was not confirmed against the DNA. Germline lookup yields CDR1 MDHEN and CDR2 SYDVKM. The CDR3 adds up to 18 amino acids, both ends counted. The CDR3 protein is CASSLFLLGDKLSYEQYF.

This chain connects TRBV4-1 to TRBJ2-7; no clear D. V gave up 8 bases and J gave up 2 bases, with 10 bases separating them. The CDR3 loop spans 12 amino acids. The germline gives CDR1 MGHRA, CDR2 YSYEKL. The CDR3 DNA reads as TGCGCCAGCGGAAACAAGCCCTACGAGCAGTACTTC. This encodes CASGNKPYEQYF.

The chain recombines TRBV11-2 with TRBJ1-1; the D gene is possibly TRBD1 (5 bases). Germline V CDR1 and CDR2: SGHAT, FQNNGV. Trimming removed 0 bases at V and 3 bases at J, with 17 bases between. The CDR3 spans 17 residues. In DNA, the CDR3 is TGTGCCAGCAGCTTAGATCCATGGGTCAGGGTGGACACTGAAGCTTTCTTT. Its translation: CASSLDPWVRVDTEAFF.

The rearrangement links TRBV28 to TRBJ2-2; D is unresolved. The CDR3 extends over 18 amino acids. V was cut by 1 base and J by 2 bases, with 17 bases left in between. CDR1 and CDR2 from the germline V gene are MDHEN and SYDVKM. The CDR3 reads CASSLSLSETNNTGELFF. Here the CDR3 DNA reads TGTGCCAGCAGTTTATCACTCTCTGAGACAAATAACACCGGGGAGCTGTTTTTT.

The genes are TRBV24-1 and TRBJ2-4; no clear D. Trimming cost V 1 base and J 0 bases, with 21 bases left between them. CDR1 KGHDR and CDR2 SFDVKD come from the germline V gene. The CDR3 has 20 amino acids. The CDR3 loop is CATSDFHISSRHPAKNIQYF. The CDR3 DNA is TGTGCCACCAGTGATTTCCATATCTCTTCTCGCCATCCAGCCAAAAACATTCAGTACTTC.

The chain has TRBV27 and TRBJ2-3, with 7 bases lining up with TRBD1. The CDR3 has 15 amino acids. Losses at the gene ends were 3 bases for V and 3 bases for J; bases not matched to a gene: 6. Germline V CDR1 and CDR2: MNHEY, SMNVEV (reference sequence). CDR3 residues: CASSFRQGLTDTQYF. DNA of the CDR3: TGTGCCAGCAGTTTCCGACAGGGTTTAACAGATACGCAGTATTTT.

The chain recombines TRBV4-2 with TRBJ1-2; no reliable D call. The V end was cut by 1 base, the J end by 4 bases, with 16 bases between. Germline-derived CDR1 and CDR2 are LGHNA and YNFKEQ. The CDR3 spans 16 residues. Here the CDR3 DNA reads TGTGCCAGCAGCCAAGCAGTCGACCTCCCCACCTATGGCTACACCTTC. Translated, it gives CASSQAVDLPTYGYTF.

This chain connects TRBV5-1 to TRBJ2-7; 9 bases agree with TRBD2. Germline CDR1 and CDR2: SGHRS and YFSETQ. The CDR3 is 16 amino acids. Losses at the gene ends were 5 bases for V and 5 bases for J; bases not matched to a gene: 14. CDR3 in amino acids: CASRIGVSGSLNEQYF. For the CDR3, the DNA is TGCGCCAGCAGGATTGGGGTTAGCGGGAGTCTCAACGAGCAGTACTTC. Looking up the rest from reference TRBV5-1 and TRBJ2-7 gives the full variable domain: KAGVTQTPRYLIKTRGQQVTLSCSPISGHRSVSWYQQTPGQGLQFLFEYFSETQRNKGNFPGRFSGRQFSNSRSEMNVSTLELGDSALYLCASRIGVSGSLNEQYFGPGTRLTVT.

V usage is TRBV7-9 and J usage is TRBJ2-1, with D perhaps matching TRBD1 or TRBD2 (5 bases each). Germline-derived CDR1 and CDR2 are SEHNR and FQNEAQ (reference sequence). V was shortened by 4 bases and J by 7 bases, with 14 bases between the two germline ends. The CDR3 is 14 residues long. CDR3 nucleotides: TGTGCCAGCAGCTCTATCCCAGGGACGAATGAGCAGTTCTTC. Amino acids: CASSSIPGTNEQFF.

The chain employs TRBV5-6 and TRBJ1-1; 7 nucleotides agree with TRBD1. The ends lost 4 bases at V and 1 base at J; junction bases unmatched: 7. This CDR3 region has 15 residues. Looked up from germline, CDR1 is SGHDT and CDR2 is YYEEEE. Here the CDR3 reads CASSRSGTENTEAFF. The CDR3 nucleotides read TGTGCCAGCAGCAGGTCCGGGACAGAGAACACTGAAGCTTTCTTT.

This CDR3 reads CASRPLQDIQYF. CDR3 nucleotide sequence: TGTGCCAGCAGGCCCTTACAGGACATTCAGTACTTC. This chain connects TRBV7-9 to TRBJ2-4; D is perhaps TRBD1 (5 bases). The CDR3 has 12 amino acids. V was pared by 6 bases and J by 8 bases, with 11 bases between. Germline values: CDR1 SEHNR, CDR2 FQNEAQ (reference sequence).

This chain connects TRBV13 to TRBJ2-2; D perhaps matches TRBD1 (5 bases). CDR3 size: 15 residues. The V gene's germline CDR1 is PRHDT and CDR2 FYEKMQ (reference sequence). The ends were cut back, 4 bases at V and 5 bases at J, with 14 bases in the middle. CDR3 sequence: CASSWTPLGTGELFF. The CDR3 DNA sequence: TGTGCCAGCAGCTGGACACCCCTGGGGACCGGGGAGCTGTTTTTT.

In its sample, this clonotype was seen a few times. This chain connects TRBV7-9 to TRBJ2-7; D unclear. V gave up 1 base and J gave up 4 bases, with 5 bases separating them. CDR1 and CDR2 from the germline V gene are SEHNR and FQNEAQ (reference sequence). The CDR3 contains 12 residues. The CDR3 nucleotides are TGTGCCAGCAGCTTAGAGAGGTACGAGCAGTACTTC. Its protein product is CASSLERYEQYF.

This clonotype was seen a single time. V gene TRBV5-4 combines with J gene TRBJ1-2; possible D gene TRBD1, 5 bases. The CDR3 contains 13 residues. Germline CDR1 SGHNT, CDR2 YYREEE (reference sequence). V shed 3 bases and J shed 4 bases, with 10 bases lying between them. Here the CDR3 reads CASSSPTVYGYTF. In DNA form, the CDR3 reads TGTGCCAGCAGCTCTCCGACAGTCTATGGCTACACCTTC.

The chain links TRBV27 to TRBJ2-7; a weak D match, TRBD1 (6 bases). The germline V gene has CDR1 MNHEY and CDR2 SMNVEV (reference sequence). CDR3 length equals 14 residues. V lost 7 bases, J lost 4 bases, and 17 bases lay in between. The CDR3 DNA follows: TGTGCCAGCAAAAAAACGACAGGATATTACGAGCAGTACTTC. It is translated as CASKKTTGYYEQYF.

The gene calls are TRBV3-1 and TRBJ2-1, with D unresolved. The germline V gene has CDR1 LGHDT and CDR2 YNNKEL (reference sequence). The length of the CDR3 is 11 residues. V was trimmed by 0 bases and J by 10 bases, leaving 4 bases between them. The CDR3 coding sequence is TGTGCCAGCAGCCAAGAGGTAGAGCAGTTCTTC. This translates into CASSQEVEQFF.

The genes are TRBV19 and TRBJ2-1; possibly TRBD2 for D (5 bases). Trimming shortened V by 5 bases and J by 6 bases, and 29 bases separated the two germline ends. Germline V gene lookup returns CDR1 LNHDA and CDR2 SQIVND (reference sequence). The CDR3 length is 19 residues. For the CDR3, the DNA is TGTGCCAGTAGTCCACCGGCGGTAGCGAAAACAATATCCGCCAATGAGCAGTTCTTC. Translating it yields CASSPPAVAKTISANEQFF.

This chain joins TRBV7-2 and TRBJ1-2, with D possibly TRBD1 on 6 matching bases. With 1 base removed from V and 2 bases from J, the gap between germline ends came to 8 bases. Germline CDR1 and CDR2: SGHTA and FQGNSA. The CDR3 has 14 residues. The CDR3 DNA is TGTGCCAGCAGCTTAGACGGACAGAACTATGGCTACACCTTC. Translation: CASSLDGQNYGYTF.